This TCR beta chain was observed in a study of shared clonotypes between healthy human individuals. Study-wide background: Three men and a couple of women, aged 18 to 49, were donors. Overall study results and limits: Larger estimated richness was generally seen in naive subsets than in memory subsets. With few donors, the genetic and exposure-history diversity represented was limited.

J lost 3 bases, V lost 3 bases, and 5 bases had no gene match. Per the germline V gene, CDR1 is MDHEN and CDR2 is SYDVKM. CDR3 length: 16 residues. The assay was immunoSEQ multiplex PCR, and TCRdb's table has in-frame clones only and misses some. Of about 110,000 clones listed, 55% to 70% were seen once; the top ten hold around 24%. As for this clone: Its antigen remains unidentified.

Adult Caucasians living in Nashville, Tennessee made up all of the donors. The source material was memory CD8+ T cells sorted from blood. Documented subset: CD45RO+ cells pooled with CCR7-negative TemRA cells. The chain joins TRBV28 to TRBJ1-5, with 10 bases fitting TRBD1. The clonotype was recovered from a woman in her 30s in good health. The CDR3 DNA reads as TGTGCCAGCAGTTTGGGGACAGGGGTACTCAATCAGCCCCAGCATTTT. This encodes CASSLGTGVLNQPQHF.